A single sample gave rise to the 21 T cell receptor beta chains below, sequenced in a study of OX40 agonist ivuxolimab in advanced cancers. Generated by immunoSEQ multiplex PCR, the TCRdb table keeps only in-frame clones and is missing some. The sample consists of about 86,000 clones, roughly nine tenths of them appearing once. The input for sequencing was CD4+ or CD8+ T cells sorted from blood, taken in a trial of the OX40 agonist ivuxolimab. Receptor source: an adult with an advanced solid tumor such as melanoma, head and neck, liver or kidney cancer.

The CDR3 sequence: CASSPGQGTYEQYF. DNA of the CDR3: TGTGCCAGTAGTCCAGGACAGGGAACCTACGAGCAGTACTTC. The chain carries TRBV19 and TRBJ2-7; TRBD1 matches 8 bases. CDR1 LNHDA and CDR2 SQIVND come from the germline V gene (reference sequence). Germline trimming cut 5 bases from V and 2 bases from J; bases unmatched to any gene: 5. The CDR3 length is 14 residues.

This chain joins TRBV2 and TRBJ2-1; TRBD2 agrees at 8 bases. This CDR3 region has 15 residues. The V and J ends lost 8 bases and 7 bases, in that order; junction bases with no gene match: 13. Germline CDR1 and CDR2: SNHLY and FYNNEI. Written as DNA, the CDR3 is TGTGCCAGCTCGGGGGAGCTAGCGGGTTTTAATGAGCAGTTCTTC. This gives the protein CASSGELAGFNEQFF.

The rearrangement uses TRBV19 and TRBJ1-3; D is unresolved. The CDR3 length is 14 residues. Trimming removed 6 bases from V and 4 bases from J, with 13 bases in between. Germline V gives CDR1 LNHDA, CDR2 SQIVND (reference sequence). The CDR3 spells CASRDQYSGNTIYF. The CDR3 DNA follows: TGTGCCAGTAGGGACCAATACAGCGGAAACACCATATATTTT. The full variable domain, with the rest looked up from reference TRBV19 and TRBJ1-3, is DGGITQSPKYLFRKEGQNVTLSCEQNLNHDAMYWYRQDPGQGLRLIYYSQIVNDFQKGDIAEGYSVSREKKESFPLTVTSAQKNPTAFYLCASRDQYSGNTIYFGEGSWLTVV.

This clone was detected only a few times. The chain links TRBV9 to TRBJ2-7, with D tentatively TRBD2 (6 bases). Germline V gene lookup returns CDR1 SGDLS and CDR2 YYNGEE. V dropped 6 bases and J dropped 7 bases, with 20 bases sitting between them. The CDR3 length is 14 residues. The CDR3 sequence: CASTPGPQEGEQYF. The CDR3 nucleotides read TGTGCCAGCACCCCGGGTCCCCAGGAGGGAGAGCAGTACTTC.

CDR3: CASSILAGNYEQYF. CDR3 DNA: TGTGCCAGCAGTATACTAGCGGGAAATTACGAGCAGTACTTC. The V gene is TRBV27, the J gene TRBJ2-7; 10 bases line up with TRBD2. CDR3 size: 14 residues. The junction had 5 bases not matched to a gene; V was cut back by 5 bases and J by 4 bases. Germline loops: CDR1 MNHEY, CDR2 SMNVEV (reference sequence).

The V and J genes are TRBV6-5 and TRBJ1-2, with 8 bases that match TRBD1. The germline V gene encodes CDR1 MNHEY and CDR2 SVGAGI. CDR3 length: 13 amino acids. Germline trimming cut 2 bases from V and 8 bases from J; bases unmatched to any gene: 4. The CDR3 reads CASSYLDREGYTF. CDR3 DNA: TGTGCCAGCAGTTACCTGGACAGGGAAGGCTACACCTTC.

This chain joins TRBV9 and TRBJ1-2; 9 nucleotides match TRBD1. V lost 0 bases to trimming and J lost 4 bases; unmatched junction nucleotides: 4. Germline CDR1 is SGDLS and CDR2 is YYNGEE. The CDR3 spans 15 residues. CDR3 sequence: CASSVGGTGTYGYTF. The DNA of the CDR3 is TGTGCCAGCAGCGTAGGCGGGACAGGGACCTATGGCTACACCTTC. Looking up the rest from reference TRBV9 and TRBJ1-2 gives the full variable domain: DSGVTQTPKHLITATGQRVTLRCSPRSGDLSVYWYQQSLDQGLQFLIQYYNGEERAKGNILERFSAQQFPDLHSELNLSSLELGDSALYFCASSVGGTGTYGYTFGSGTRLTVV.

V gene TRBV5-1 combines with J gene TRBJ2-1; TRBD1 aligns across 7 bases. The ends lost 0 bases at V and 2 bases at J; junction bases unmatched: 14. From germline, CDR1 is SGHRS and CDR2 YFSETQ. This CDR3 region has 19 residues. The CDR3 region is CASSLAATGKTQTYNEQFF. The CDR3 coding sequence is TGCGCCAGCAGCTTGGCCGCGACAGGGAAAACTCAGACCTACAATGAGCAGTTCTTC.

V is TRBV19 and J is TRBJ2-1; 9 positions match TRBD2. This CDR3 is built from 15 residues. The V gene's germline CDR1 is LNHDA and CDR2 SQIVND (reference sequence). The ends lost 3 bases at V and 7 bases at J; junction bases unmatched: 7. DNA of the CDR3: TGTGCCAGTAGTATCCGCGGGAGGGAGTCGAATGAGCAGTTCTTC. Protein: CASSIRGRESNEQFF.

The chain links TRBV19 to TRBJ1-2; TRBD1 matches 10 bases. This CDR3 is 16 amino acids long. V shed 4 bases, J shed 4 bases, and the junction held 9 bases outside the gene matches. CDR1 and CDR2 (germline): LNHDA, SQIVND (reference sequence). The CDR3 nucleotides read TGTGCCAGTAGTACCCCCGGGACAGGGGAGTTCTATGGCTACACCTTC. It is translated as CASSTPGTGEFYGYTF.

For the CDR3, the DNA is TGTGCCAGCAGCTTAACTAGGGGTTCTCACACTGAAGCTTTCTTT. Protein product: CASSLTRGSHTEAFF. V gene TRBV11-2 combines with J gene TRBJ1-1; perhaps TRBD1 as D (5 bases). Germline V lookup: CDR1 SGHAT, CDR2 FQNNGV. The CDR3 consists of 15 residues. V lost 2 bases, J lost 3 bases, and 13 bases lay in between.

The chain recombines TRBV6-4 with TRBJ2-6; no reliable D call. Trimming shortened V by 3 bases and J by 0 bases, and 6 bases separated the two germline ends. Germline-derived CDR1 and CDR2 are MRHNA and SNTAGT. The length of the CDR3 is 15 residues. This CDR3 is CASSEDNSGANVLTF. In DNA, the CDR3 is TGTGCCAGCAGTGAAGACAACTCTGGGGCCAACGTCCTGACTTTC.

The genes are TRBV6-4 and TRBJ1-1; 8 bases fit TRBD1. The CDR3 is made up of 13 amino acids. Germline CDR1 reads MRHNA; CDR2 reads SNTAGT. V gave up 6 bases and J gave up 5 bases; unmatched junction bases: 5. The CDR3 DNA reads TGTGCCAGCAGCCAGGGGGCAAGGACTGAAGCTTTCTTT. Its translation is CASSQGARTEAFF.

Points on this clone: Other DNA sequences from this sample encode an identical CDR3 as well. The chain is built from TRBV4-1 and TRBJ2-7; D is unclear. The CDR3 extends over 13 amino acids. Germline V gene sequence: CDR1 MGHRA, CDR2 YSYEKL. Trimming shortened V by 0 bases and J by 1 base, and 4 bases separated the two germline ends. CDR3 loop: CASSQERSYEQYF. Here the CDR3 DNA reads TGCGCCAGCAGCCAAGAGAGGTCCTACGAGCAGTACTTC.

This sequence joins TRBV6-1 and TRBJ1-5; D not resolved. From germline, CDR1 is MNHNS and CDR2 SASEGT. The CDR3 runs to 13 residues. V was clipped by 7 bases and J by 2 bases, with 9 bases between them. CDR3 DNA: TGTGCCAGCACCCGGGGAGGCAATCAGCCCCAGCATTTT. Its protein product is CASTRGGNQPQHF.

V gene TRBV14 combines with J gene TRBJ2-5; D gene ambiguous. The CDR3 covers 13 residues. Germline V gives CDR1 SGHDN, CDR2 FVKESK. Trimming took off 1 base at V and 3 bases at J, with 6 bases between the two ends. In DNA, the CDR3 is TGTGCCAGCAGCCAAGTGTTTGAAGAGACCCAGTACTTC. This translates into CASSQVFEETQYF.

The CDR3 DNA reads TGTGCCAGCAGCACCTGGGGCGGGGATGAAAAACTGTTTTTT. Amino acids: CASSTWGGDEKLFF. This chain links TRBV9 with TRBJ1-4; tentative D call: TRBD1 (5 bases). CDR3 length equals 14 residues. Germline V lookup: CDR1 SGDLS, CDR2 YYNGEE. V was shortened by 4 bases and J by 6 bases, with 13 bases between the two germline ends.

V is TRBV15 and J is TRBJ2-1, with D uncertain. Germline CDR1 LNHNV, CDR2 YYDKDF (reference sequence). The CDR3 covers 17 residues. V was pared by 0 bases and J by 0 bases, with 12 bases between. This CDR3 is CATSRDLRVLSYNEQFF. CDR3 nucleotides: TGTGCCACCAGCAGAGATCTAAGGGTCCTCTCCTACAATGAGCAGTTCTTC. The full variable domain, rest sourced from reference TRBV15 and TRBJ2-1, is DAMVIQNPRYQVTQFGKPVTLSCSQTLNHNVMYWYQQKSSQAPKLLFHYYDKDFNNEADTPDNFQSRRPNTSFCFLDIRSPGLGDTAMYLCATSRDLRVLSYNEQFFGPGTRLTVL.

The chain combines TRBV4-1 with TRBJ2-5; the D gene is possibly TRBD2 (6 bases). V lost 4 bases and J lost 5, with 17 bases in between. The CDR3 covers 15 residues. Germline values: CDR1 MGHRA, CDR2 YSYEKL. The CDR3, as DNA: TGCGCCAGCAGCCCCCGGGGGACGGGGGATGAGACCCAGTACTTC. It translates to CASSPRGTGDETQYF.

This chain connects TRBV27 to TRBJ2-7; D is possibly TRBD1 (6 bases). The CDR3 is 15 residues long. The V and J ends lost 3 bases and 0 bases respectively, with 12 bases between them. Germline V CDR1 and CDR2: MNHEY, SMNVEV (reference sequence). For the CDR3, the DNA is TGTGCCAGCAGTTTGGAAACAGGGAGCTCCTACGAGCAGTACTTC. Translated: CASSLETGSSYEQYF.

The chain employs TRBV10-1 and TRBJ2-3; D possibly corresponds to TRBD1 (5 bases). The length of the CDR3 is 12 residues. From germline, CDR1 is WNHNN and CDR2 SYGVQD (reference sequence). Trimming pared 3 bases from V and 4 bases from J, leaving 5 bases between. As DNA, the CDR3 is TGCGCCAGCAGTGAAGGGGCAGATACGCAGTATTTT. This sequence encodes CASSEGADTQYF.